This T cell receptor beta chain was sequenced for a study of T cells after yellow fever vaccination. For the study at large: Fractions with few cells were prepared using SMART-Seq v4 Ultra Low Input.

Turning to this clonotype: Its matching antigen is unknown.

The CDR3 contains 15 residues. The V gene's germline CDR1 is LGHNA and CDR2 YNFKEQ. V was clipped by 7 bases and J by 2 bases, with 17 bases between them. Study-level points and caveats: Post-booster repertoires contained most primary-vaccination clones again (96% CD4, around 88% CD8). Only a minor proportion of clonotypes was detected across both CD4 and CD8 compartments.

Universal primer sites and UMIs were introduced during 5'RACE template-switching synthesis of TCR cDNA. TCRdb reprocessed the 5' RACE reads via MiXCR and lists one record per CDR3 protein. The sample yields hundreds of thousands of distinct CDR3 sequences, approximately 9% seen once. This receptor was obtained from a man younger than 35 who received the YFV17D yellow fever vaccine. This specimen was PBMCs, taken on the day of the first yellow fever vaccination. V usage is TRBV4-2 and J usage is TRBJ1-2; D is possibly TRBD1 (5 bases). The CDR3 DNA follows: TGTGCCAGCACCCCGCGGGACTCCTCCAACTATGGCTACACCTTC. This sequence encodes CASTPRDSSNYGYTF.